The rows below give T cell receptor beta chains drawn from one sample of a study of T cells after yellow fever vaccination. Each CDR3 protein gets one entry after TCRdb re-called the 5' RACE reads with MiXCR. The table has approximately 550,000 distinct CDR3 sequences, approximately 13% seen once; the top ten hold over 13%. The sample consisted of PBMCs, taken on the day of the yellow fever booster vaccination. These receptors were taken from a man between 25 and 39 years old who received the YFV17D yellow fever vaccine. Both conserved end residues are part of each CDR3. The D gene is left open where the match is weak. The size of a clone is reported for some rows only, either as once, few or many, or as a class for expanded clones.

size: -; J: TRBJ2-5; V: TRBV12-3/TRBV12-4; D: -; CDR3: CASSLRSGFETQYF; DNA: TGTGCCAGCAGTTTAAGGTCCGGGTTTGAGACCCAGTACTTC
size: few; J: TRBJ2-5; V: TRBV7-9; D: -; CDR3: CASSDWGKYQETQYF; DNA: TGTGCCAGCAGTGATTGGGGAAAGTACCAAGAGACCCAGTACTTC
size: few; J: TRBJ2-3; V: TRBV5-4; D: -; CDR3: CASSRPLGDTQYF; DNA: TGTGCCAGCAGCCGACCCCTTGGAGATACGCAGTATTTT
size: few; J: TRBJ2-3; V: TRBV11-1; D: TRBD2; CDR3: CASSLYEAGGPGDTQYF; DNA: TGTGCCAGCAGCTTGTATGAAGCGGGAGGGCCGGGGGATACGCAGTATTTT
size: few; J: TRBJ2-1; V: TRBV20-1; D: TRBD2; CDR3: CSASKLSGRPNNEQFF; DNA: TGCAGTGCTAGCAAACTTAGCGGGAGGCCGAACAATGAGCAGTTCTTC
size: many; J: TRBJ2-3; V: TRBV29-1; D: -; CDR3: CSFGGTDTQYF; DNA: TGCAGCTTTGGGGGCACAGATACGCAGTATTTT
size: many; J: TRBJ2-4; V: TRBV11-2; D: -; CDR3: CASSLDQDRNIQYF; DNA: TGTGCCAGCAGCCTCGACCAAGATCGGAACATTCAGTACTTC
size: few; J: TRBJ2-5; V: TRBV20-1; D: TRBD2; CDR3: CSGVAGAQETQYF; DNA: TGCAGTGGAGTAGCGGGGGCTCAAGAGACCCAGTACTTC
size: few; J: TRBJ2-5; V: TRBV5-1; D: -; CDR3: CASSSGRAAVETQYF; DNA: TGCGCCAGCAGCTCGGGAAGGGCAGCCGTGGAGACCCAGTACTTC
size: -; J: TRBJ1-1; V: TRBV5-1; D: -; CDR3: CASSFGKHTEAFF; DNA: TGCGCCAGCAGCTTCGGAAAACACACTGAAGCTTTCTTT
size: few; J: TRBJ1-6; V: TRBV20-1; D: -; CDR3: CSASRRQTYNSPLHF; DNA: TGCAGTGCTAGTCGGAGACAGACATATAATTCACCCCTCCACTTT
size: -; J: TRBJ1-4; V: TRBV7-9; D: TRBD1; CDR3: CASSLGTGLGEKLFF; DNA: TGTGCCAGCAGCTTAGGGACAGGGTTGGGGGAAAAACTGTTTTTT
size: many; J: TRBJ2-7; V: TRBV28; D: -; CDR3: CASSSSHYEQYF; DNA: TGTGCCAGCAGTTCTTCTCACTACGAGCAGTACTTC
size: few; J: TRBJ2-7; V: TRBV10-2; D: -; CDR3: CASSEGSRSYEQYF; DNA: TGCGCCAGCAGTGAAGGATCCCGAAGCTACGAGCAGTACTTC
size: -; J: TRBJ2-1; V: TRBV5-5; D: TRBD2; CDR3: CASSLRLAIYNEQFF; DNA: TGTGCCAGCAGCTTGAGACTAGCGATCTACAATGAGCAGTTCTTC
size: -; J: TRBJ2-3; V: TRBV29-1; D: TRBD2; CDR3: CSVDPLAGGTDTQYF; DNA: TGCAGCGTTGATCCACTAGCGGGAGGCACAGATACGCAGTATTTT
size: few; J: TRBJ2-5; V: TRBV24-1; D: -; CDR3: CATSVGSARTQYF; DNA: TGTGCCACCAGTGTAGGGTCGGCAAGGACCCAGTACTTC
size: -; J: TRBJ1-2; V: TRBV29-1; D: -; CDR3: CSVVTANYGYTF; DNA: TGCAGCGTTGTAACCGCTAACTATGGCTACACCTTC
size: few; J: TRBJ2-7; V: TRBV3-1; D: -; CDR3: CASSLHMEPYEQYF; DNA: TGTGCCAGCAGCCTCCACATGGAGCCCTACGAGCAGTACTTC
size: few; J: TRBJ2-7; V: TRBV20-1; D: TRBD2; CDR3: CSAHSGTRGNYEQYF; DNA: TGCAGTGCACACAGCGGGACTAGAGGAAACTACGAGCAGTACTTC
size: few; J: TRBJ1-1; V: TRBV20-1; D: TRBD1; CDR3: CSAPDRVAFF; DNA: TGCAGTGCCCCCGACAGGGTAGCTTTCTTT
size: many; J: TRBJ1-2; V: TRBV12-3/TRBV12-4; D: TRBD1; CDR3: CASSRGQGAGYGYTF; DNA: TGTGCCAGCAGTAGGGGACAGGGGGCTGGCTATGGCTACACCTTC
size: many; J: TRBJ2-5; V: TRBV5-8; D: -; CDR3: CASSLAGRGRETQYF; DNA: TGTGCCAGCAGCTTGGCGGGCCGAGGGAGAGAGACCCAGTACTTC
size: few; J: TRBJ2-1; V: TRBV5-4; D: -; CDR3: CASTRGLGEQFF; DNA: TGTGCCAGCACCCGCGGGCTGGGTGAGCAGTTCTTC
size: few; J: TRBJ2-2; V: TRBV24-1; D: -; CDR3: CATSDTRGDTGELFF; DNA: TGTGCCACCAGTGATACCAGGGGTGACACCGGGGAGCTGTTTTTT
size: few; J: TRBJ2-5; V: TRBV20-1; D: -; CDR3: CSAQGFRSGETQYF; DNA: TGCAGTGCCCAGGGGTTTAGGAGCGGAGAGACCCAGTACTTC
size: -; J: TRBJ2-5; V: TRBV3-1; D: TRBD2; CDR3: CASSQEGLAGLETQYF; DNA: TGTGCCAGCAGCCAGGAAGGACTAGCGGGATTGGAGACCCAGTACTTC
size: few; J: TRBJ2-7; V: TRBV7-8; D: TRBD2; CDR3: CASSVTSGRSYEQYF; DNA: TGTGCCAGCAGCGTGACTAGCGGGAGATCCTACGAGCAGTACTTC
size: -; J: TRBJ1-4; V: TRBV7-6; D: -; CDR3: CASSPPATSSIEKLFF; DNA: TGTGCCAGCAGCCCTCCTGCGACATCATCTATTGAAAAACTGTTTTTT
size: few; J: TRBJ2-1; V: TRBV10-2; D: -; CDR3: CASSARVGGSYNEQFF; DNA: TGCGCCAGCAGTGCCAGGGTCGGAGGCTCCTACAATGAGCAGTTCTTC
size: few; J: TRBJ2-4; V: TRBV13; D: -; CDR3: CASSHTKGAKNIQYF; DNA: TGTGCCAGCAGCCACACGAAGGGGGCCAAAAACATTCAGTACTTC
size: few; J: TRBJ2-1; V: TRBV30; D: TRBD2; CDR3: CAWSSGLAAEQFF; DNA: TGTGCCTGGAGTTCGGGACTAGCTGCTGAGCAGTTCTTC
size: -; J: TRBJ2-5; V: TRBV11-2; D: -; CDR3: CASSQPQLGETQYF; DNA: TGTGCCAGCAGCCAACCGCAGCTTGGGGAGACCCAGTACTTC
size: few; J: TRBJ2-1; V: TRBV4-3; D: TRBD2; CDR3: CASSQDGLAGGSRSNEQFF; DNA: TGCGCCAGCAGCCAAGATGGGCTAGCGGGAGGATCCCGGAGCAATGAGCAGTTCTTC
size: few; J: TRBJ2-7; V: TRBV6-1; D: TRBD2; CDR3: CASKVTSGPYEQYF; DNA: TGTGCCAGCAAGGTCACTAGCGGTCCCTACGAGCAGTACTTC
size: -; J: TRBJ1-1; V: TRBV28; D: -; CDR3: CASSHLDLDGAEAFF; DNA: TGTGCCAGCAGCCACCTAGACCTTGATGGGGCTGAAGCTTTCTTT
size: few; J: TRBJ2-2; V: TRBV6-2/TRBV6-3; D: TRBD2; CDR3: CAGKRDQSPGELFF; DNA: TGTGCCGGAAAGCGGGACCAGTCTCCCGGGGAGCTGTTTTTT
size: few; J: TRBJ2-1; V: TRBV11-2; D: TRBD2; CDR3: CASSLDPAHRVGLAGGGNNEQFF; DNA: TGTGCCAGCAGCTTAGACCCCGCCCACAGGGTCGGACTAGCGGGAGGAGGCAACAATGAGCAGTTCTTC
size: few; J: TRBJ2-7; V: TRBV18; D: -; CDR3: CASSPARGEQYF; DNA: TGTGCCAGCTCCCCAGCCCGGGGCGAGCAGTACTTC
size: -; J: TRBJ1-2; V: TRBV20-1; D: -; CDR3: CSAAGAPYGYTF; DNA: TGCAGTGCGGCAGGAGCACCCTATGGCTACACCTTC
size: -; J: TRBJ2-1; V: TRBV11-1; D: TRBD1; CDR3: CASSLLQGASAGRSYNEQFF; DNA: TGTGCCAGCAGCTTACTACAGGGGGCTTCGGCGGGGCGGTCCTACAATGAGCAGTTCTTC
size: few; J: TRBJ2-7; V: TRBV6-5; D: TRBD2; CDR3: CASSSPPGGAGGLLEQYF; DNA: TGTGCCAGCAGTTCCCCTCCAGGCGGGGCGGGAGGGCTTTTGGAGCAGTACTTC
size: -; J: TRBJ2-1; V: TRBV20-1; D: TRBD2; CDR3: CSARDVTGTSIDEQFF; DNA: TGCAGTGCTAGAGACGTAACCGGGACTAGCATTGATGAGCAGTTCTTC
size: few; J: TRBJ2-1; V: TRBV30; D: -; CDR3: CAWRRDSYNEQFF; DNA: TGTGCCTGGAGGAGGGACTCTTACAATGAGCAGTTCTTC
size: few; J: TRBJ2-6; V: TRBV5-4; D: -; CDR3: CASSLAGWRSGANVLTF; DNA: TGTGCCAGCAGCTTGGCCGGATGGCGCTCTGGGGCCAACGTCCTGACTTTC
size: many; J: TRBJ2-7; V: TRBV12-3/TRBV12-4; D: -; CDR3: CASADGTPPYEQYF; DNA: TGTGCCAGCGCGGACGGAACTCCTCCCTACGAGCAGTACTTC
size: -; J: TRBJ1-1; V: TRBV3-1; D: -; CDR3: CASSERERHTEAFF; DNA: TGTGCCAGCAGCGAAAGGGAGCGGCACACTGAAGCTTTCTTT
size: -; J: TRBJ1-2; V: TRBV12-3/TRBV12-4; D: TRBD1; CDR3: CASRETGGEERNYGYTF; DNA: TGTGCCAGCAGGGAGACAGGGGGCGAAGAAAGAAACTATGGCTACACCTTC
size: -; J: TRBJ2-7; V: TRBV12-3/TRBV12-4; D: -; CDR3: CASSNQRMTYAYEQYF; DNA: TGTGCCAGCAGCAACCAAAGAATGACGTACGCCTACGAGCAGTACTTC
size: few; J: TRBJ2-1; V: TRBV20-1; D: TRBD2; CDR3: CSARLAGVEQFF; DNA: TGCAGTGCTAGACTAGCGGGAGTTGAGCAGTTCTTC
size: few; J: TRBJ2-3; V: TRBV27; D: -; CDR3: CASSPRAGNTDTQYF; DNA: TGTGCCAGCAGTCCAAGGGCAGGAAACACAGATACGCAGTATTTT
size: -; J: TRBJ1-3; V: TRBV7-9; D: -; CDR3: CASSPGTRGNTIYF; DNA: TGTGCCAGCAGCCCCGGGACTCGGGGGAACACCATATATTTT
size: few; J: TRBJ1-2; V: TRBV27; D: -; CDR3: CASSPRGQNSGYTF; DNA: TGTGCCAGCAGTCCCCGAGGACAGAATTCCGGCTACACCTTC
size: few; J: TRBJ2-3; V: TRBV7-2; D: -; CDR3: CASSLSGAPDTQYF; DNA: TGTGCCAGCAGCTTGTCAGGGGCGCCAGATACGCAGTATTTT
size: few; J: TRBJ2-7; V: TRBV6-2/TRBV6-3; D: TRBD1; CDR3: CASSQQGVFEQYF; DNA: TGTGCCAGCAGTCAACAGGGGGTTTTCGAGCAGTACTTC
size: -; J: TRBJ2-2; V: TRBV18; D: TRBD2; CDR3: CASSPVTSGAETGELFF; DNA: TGTGCCAGCTCTCCCGTCACTAGCGGGGCTGAGACCGGGGAGCTGTTTTTT